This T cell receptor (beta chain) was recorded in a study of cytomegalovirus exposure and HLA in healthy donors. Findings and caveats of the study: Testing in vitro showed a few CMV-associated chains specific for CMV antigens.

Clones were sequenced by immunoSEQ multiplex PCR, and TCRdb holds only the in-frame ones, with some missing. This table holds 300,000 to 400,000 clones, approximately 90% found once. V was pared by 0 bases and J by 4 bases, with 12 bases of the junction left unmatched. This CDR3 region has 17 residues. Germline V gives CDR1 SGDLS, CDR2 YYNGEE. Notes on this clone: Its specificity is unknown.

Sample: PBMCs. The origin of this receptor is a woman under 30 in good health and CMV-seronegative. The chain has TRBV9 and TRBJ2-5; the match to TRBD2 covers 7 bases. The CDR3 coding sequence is TGTGCCAGCAGCGTAGCTCAGGGAGGGCTTGGTTTAGAGACCCAGTACTTC. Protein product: CASSVAQGGLGLETQYF.